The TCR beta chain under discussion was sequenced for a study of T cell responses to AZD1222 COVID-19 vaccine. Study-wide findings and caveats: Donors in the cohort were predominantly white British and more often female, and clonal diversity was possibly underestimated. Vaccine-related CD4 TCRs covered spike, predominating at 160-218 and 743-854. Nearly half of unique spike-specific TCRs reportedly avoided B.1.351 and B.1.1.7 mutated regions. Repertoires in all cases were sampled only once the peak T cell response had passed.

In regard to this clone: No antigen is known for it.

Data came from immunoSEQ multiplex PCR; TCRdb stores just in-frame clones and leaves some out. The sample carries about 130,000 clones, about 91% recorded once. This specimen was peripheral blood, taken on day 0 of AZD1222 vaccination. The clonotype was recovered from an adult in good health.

The CDR3 loop is CASSVDSQNIQYF. DNA for the CDR3: TGTGCCAGCAGTGTGGACAGCCAAAACATTCAGTACTTC. V is TRBV2 and J is TRBJ2-4; the D gene is possibly TRBD1 (6 bases). This CDR3 is 13 amino acids long. Germline V CDR1 and CDR2: SNHLY, FYNNEI. Trimming left V 4 bases short and J 5 bases short, with 9 bases between.